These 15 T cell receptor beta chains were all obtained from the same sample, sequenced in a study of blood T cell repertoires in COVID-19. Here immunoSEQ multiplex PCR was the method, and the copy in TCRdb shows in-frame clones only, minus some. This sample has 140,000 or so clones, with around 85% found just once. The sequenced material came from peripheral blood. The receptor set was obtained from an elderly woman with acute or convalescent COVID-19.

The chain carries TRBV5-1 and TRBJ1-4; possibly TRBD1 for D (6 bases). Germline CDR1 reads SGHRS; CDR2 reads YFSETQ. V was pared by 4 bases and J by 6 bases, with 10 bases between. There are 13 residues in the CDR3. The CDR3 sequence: CASSRGTDEKLFF. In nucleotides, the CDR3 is TGCGCCAGCAGCAGGGGGACGGATGAAAAACTGTTTTTT.

The CDR3 region is CASSLPGGYTF. Written as DNA, the CDR3 is TGTGCCAGCAGCCTTCCGGGGGGCTACACCTTC. The chain combines TRBV9 with TRBJ1-2, with D uncertain. The V end lost 4 bases, the J end lost 8 bases, and 9 bases lay between the germline ends. Germline CDR1 SGDLS, CDR2 YYNGEE. The length of the CDR3 is 11 residues.

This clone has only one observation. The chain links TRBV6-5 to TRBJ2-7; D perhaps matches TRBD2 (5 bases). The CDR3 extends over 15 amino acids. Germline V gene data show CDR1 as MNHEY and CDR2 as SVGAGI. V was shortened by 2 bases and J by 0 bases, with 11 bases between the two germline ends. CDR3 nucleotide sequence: TGTGCCAGCAGTTACCAGGTTGCGGGCTCCTACGAGCAGTACTTC. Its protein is CASSYQVAGSYEQYF.

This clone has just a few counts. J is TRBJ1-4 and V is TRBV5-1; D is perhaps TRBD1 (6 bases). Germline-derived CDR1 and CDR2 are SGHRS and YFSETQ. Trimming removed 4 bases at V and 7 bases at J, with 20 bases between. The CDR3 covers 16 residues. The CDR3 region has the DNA TGCGCCAGCAGCATAAGCCCAGGGGTTGTGGGTGAAAAACTGTTTTTT. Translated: CASSISPGVVGEKLFF. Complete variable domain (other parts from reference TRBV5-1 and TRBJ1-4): KAGVTQTPRYLIKTRGQQVTLSCSPISGHRSVSWYQQTPGQGLQFLFEYFSETQRNKGNFPGRFSGRQFSNSRSEMNVSTLELGDSALYLCASSISPGVVGEKLFFGSGTQLSVL.

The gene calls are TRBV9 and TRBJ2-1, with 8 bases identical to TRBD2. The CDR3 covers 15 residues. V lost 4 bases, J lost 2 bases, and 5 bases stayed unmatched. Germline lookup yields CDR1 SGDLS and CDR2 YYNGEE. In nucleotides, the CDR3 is TGTGCCAGCAGCCCCGGGGGGGCCCCCTACAATGAGCAGTTCTTC. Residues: CASSPGGAPYNEQFF.

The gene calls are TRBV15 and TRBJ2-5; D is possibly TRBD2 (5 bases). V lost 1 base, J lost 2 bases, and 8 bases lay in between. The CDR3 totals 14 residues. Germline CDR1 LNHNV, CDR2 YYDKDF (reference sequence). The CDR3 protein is CATSRGEGQETQYF. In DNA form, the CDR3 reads TGTGCCACCAGCAGAGGCGAGGGACAAGAGACCCAGTACTTC. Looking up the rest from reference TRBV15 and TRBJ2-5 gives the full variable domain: DAMVIQNPRYQVTQFGKPVTLSCSQTLNHNVMYWYQQKSSQAPKLLFHYYDKDFNNEADTPDNFQSRRPNTSFCFLDIRSPGLGDTAMYLCATSRGEGQETQYFGPGTRLLVL.

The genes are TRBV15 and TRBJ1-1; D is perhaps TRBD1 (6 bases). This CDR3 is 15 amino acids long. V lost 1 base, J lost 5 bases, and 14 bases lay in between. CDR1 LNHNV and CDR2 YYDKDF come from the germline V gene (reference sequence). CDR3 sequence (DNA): TGTGCCACCAGCAGAGGGGGGCCCGGGAAAACTGAAGCTTTCTTT. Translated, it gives CATSRGGPGKTEAFF.

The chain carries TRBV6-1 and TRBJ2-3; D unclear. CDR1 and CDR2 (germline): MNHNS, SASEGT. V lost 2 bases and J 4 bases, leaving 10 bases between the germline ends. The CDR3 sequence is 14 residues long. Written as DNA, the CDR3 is TGTGCCAGCAGTGAAACACAGCAAGCAGATACGCAGTATTTT. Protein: CASSETQQADTQYF.

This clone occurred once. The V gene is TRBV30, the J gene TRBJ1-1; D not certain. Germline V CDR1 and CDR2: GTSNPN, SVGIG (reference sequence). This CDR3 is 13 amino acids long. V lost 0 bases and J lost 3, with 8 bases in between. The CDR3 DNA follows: TGTGCCTGGAGTGTTGAGCTCGACACTGAAGCTTTCTTT. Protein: CAWSVELDTEAFF.

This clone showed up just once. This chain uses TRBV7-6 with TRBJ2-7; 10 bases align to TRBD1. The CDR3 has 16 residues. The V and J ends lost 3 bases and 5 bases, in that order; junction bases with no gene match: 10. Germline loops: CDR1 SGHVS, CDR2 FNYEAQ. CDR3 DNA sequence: TGTGCCAGCAGCTTCTTGGGACAGGGGTTGATCCACGAGCAGTACTTC. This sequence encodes CASSFLGQGLIHEQYF. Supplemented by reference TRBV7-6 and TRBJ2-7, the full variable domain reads GAGVSQSPRYKVTKRGQDVALRCDPISGHVSLYWYRQALGQGPEFLTYFNYEAQQDKSGLPNDRFSAERPEGSISTLTIQRTEQRDSAMYRCASSFLGQGLIHEQYFGPGTRLTVT.

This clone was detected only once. This CDR3 is CASSYRGRDTGELFF. For the CDR3, the DNA is TGTGCCAGCAGTTACAGGGGTCGGGACACCGGGGAGCTGTTTTTT. The gene calls are TRBV6-5 and TRBJ2-2, with D maybe TRBD1 (5 bases). Germline V gene data show CDR1 as MNHEY and CDR2 as SVGAGI. Trimming removed 2 bases from V and 3 bases from J, with 10 bases in between. The CDR3 has 15 amino acids.

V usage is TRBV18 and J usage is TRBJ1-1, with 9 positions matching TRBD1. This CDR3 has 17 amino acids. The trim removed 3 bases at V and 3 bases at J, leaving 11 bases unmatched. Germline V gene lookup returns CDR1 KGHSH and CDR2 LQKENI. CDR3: CASSPGTGMGRDTEAFF. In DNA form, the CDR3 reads TGTGCCAGCTCACCTGGGACAGGGATGGGTCGGGACACTGAAGCTTTCTTT.

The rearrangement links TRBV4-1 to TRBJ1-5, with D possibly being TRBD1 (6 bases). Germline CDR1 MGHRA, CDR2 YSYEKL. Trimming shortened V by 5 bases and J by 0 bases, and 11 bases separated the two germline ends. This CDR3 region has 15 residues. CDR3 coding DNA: TGCGCCAGCAGCTTTGGACAGAATAGCAATCAGCCCCAGCATTTT. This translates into CASSFGQNSNQPQHF.

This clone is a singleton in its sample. CDR3 DNA: TGTGCCACCTGGACCGGGACAGGTCATTCACCCCTCCACTTT. Translation gives CATWTGTGHSPLHF. The V and J genes are TRBV10-3 and TRBJ1-6, with 8 positions matching TRBD1. Germline CDR1 is ENHRY and CDR2 is SYGVKD. V lost 10 bases, J lost 8 bases, and 10 bases stayed unmatched. The CDR3 covers 14 residues.

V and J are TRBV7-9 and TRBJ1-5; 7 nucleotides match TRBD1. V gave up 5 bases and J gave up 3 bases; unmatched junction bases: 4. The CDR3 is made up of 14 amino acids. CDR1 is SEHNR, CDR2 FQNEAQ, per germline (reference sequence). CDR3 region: CASSPGQLNQPQHF. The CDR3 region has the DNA TGTGCCAGCAGCCCGGGACAGCTCAATCAGCCCCAGCATTTT.